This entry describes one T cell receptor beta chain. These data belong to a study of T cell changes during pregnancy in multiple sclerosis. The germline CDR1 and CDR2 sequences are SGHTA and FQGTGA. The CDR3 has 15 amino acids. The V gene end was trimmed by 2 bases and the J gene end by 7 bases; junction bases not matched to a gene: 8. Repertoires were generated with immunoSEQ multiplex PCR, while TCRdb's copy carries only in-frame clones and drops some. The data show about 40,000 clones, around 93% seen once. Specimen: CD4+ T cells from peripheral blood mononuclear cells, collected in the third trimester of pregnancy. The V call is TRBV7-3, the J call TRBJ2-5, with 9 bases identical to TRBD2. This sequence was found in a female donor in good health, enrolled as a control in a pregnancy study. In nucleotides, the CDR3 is TGTGCCAGCAGCTTATTAGGACTAGCGAGCGGGACCCAGTACTTC. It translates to CASSLLGLASGTQYF. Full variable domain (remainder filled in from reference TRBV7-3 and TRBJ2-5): GAGVSQTPSNKVTEKGKYVELRCDPISGHTALYWYRQSLGQGPEFLIYFQGTGAADDSGLPNDRFFAVRPEGSVSTLKIQRTERGDSAVYLCASSLLGLASGTQYFGPGTRLLVL.